This TCR delta chain was recorded in a study of Vδ1+ human thymocytes. Findings and caveats of the study: TRG sequences recurred across donors, whereas TRD sequences stayed essentially private. Despite high sort purity, approximately 21% of thymic T cell receptor delta sequences were Vdelta2. Thymic TRG and TRD repertoires appeared highly polyclonal.

Extracted RNA was reverse transcribed into cDNA. Pooled V-gene forward primers with one constant-region reverse primer generated the CDR3 amplicons by multiplex PCR. TCRdb redid clone calling on the multiplex PCR reads using CATT. This sample has around 60,000 delta-chain clones, with roughly 15% found just once. The germline V gene encodes CDR1 TSWWSYY and CDR2 QGS. Trimming at V came to 0 bases and at J to 0 bases, leaving 13 bases not matched to a gene. The CDR3 is 19 amino acids. This clone was found a few times. Its antigen is undetermined. Sequencing was done on a sample of Vdelta1+ gamma-delta thymocytes from the thymus. The subset was: FACS-sorted CD3+ TCRalphabeta- TCRVdelta1+ TCRVdelta2- thymocytes. The origin of this receptor is a girl less than two years old who had congenital heart surgery. This sequence joins TRDV1 and TRDJ1, with 7 bases that match TRDD3. The CDR3 DNA is TGTGCTCTTGGGGAACTATCTTCCGGTATTGGGGGAAACACCGATAAACTCATCTTT. It codes for CALGELSSGIGGNTDKLIF.